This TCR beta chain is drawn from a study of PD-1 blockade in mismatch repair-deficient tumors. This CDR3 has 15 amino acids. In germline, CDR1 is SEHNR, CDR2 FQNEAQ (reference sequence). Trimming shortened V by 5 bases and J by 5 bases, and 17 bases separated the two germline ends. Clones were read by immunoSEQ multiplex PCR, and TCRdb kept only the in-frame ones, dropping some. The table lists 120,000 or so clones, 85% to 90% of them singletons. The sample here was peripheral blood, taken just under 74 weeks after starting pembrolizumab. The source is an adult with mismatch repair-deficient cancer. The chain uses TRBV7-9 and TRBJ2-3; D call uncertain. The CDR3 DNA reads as TGTGCCAGCAGCCAATTTCTCAGACCCGTAGATACGCAGTATTTT. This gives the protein CASSQFLRPVDTQYF.